This TCR beta chain was recorded in a study of blood T cell repertoires in COVID-19. Study-level information: Researchers got acute and convalescent COVID-19 samples from the United States, Italy and Spain. In each case, the material was cDNA or gDNA derived from T cells, B-cell-depleted T cells, or PBMCs.

Germline V gene sequence: CDR1 KGHSH, CDR2 LQKENI. Trimming removed 2 bases from V and 4 bases from J, with 7 bases in between. The CDR3 has 13 amino acids. Under the authors' procedure: Estimated nucleated cell counts came from reference gene primer amplification. Here immunoSEQ multiplex PCR was the method, and the copy in TCRdb shows in-frame clones only, minus some. V, J and clone size derive from that table, while D and trimming were established from the DNA sequence. Of around 300,000 clones listed, approximately 83% were seen once; the top ten hold about 1.9%. The J gene is TRBJ2-3, the V gene TRBV18; D may be TRBD2 (5 bases). What was sequenced was peripheral blood. The sequence was collected from a woman aged 25 to 39 who had recovered from COVID-19. Written as DNA, the CDR3 is TGTGCCAGCTCACCAGGCGGGCCAGATACGCAGTATTTT. This gives the protein CASSPGGPDTQYF.